The 27 T cell receptor beta chains below were found in one sample sequenced in a study of vaccination and CD4 T cells after COVID-19. Treatment indicated: approximately nine-day PBMC culture with coronavirus spike peptide pools or control peptides (ViraFEST assay). An Oncomine TCR Beta short-read assay was used to sequence the DNA from cultured CD4+ T cells. MiXCR, run by TCRdb on the PCR reads, gives a single entry per CDR3 protein. This table has under 12,000 distinct CDR3 sequences, around 75% appearing once. These receptors' targets are unknown. Material for sequencing was CD4+ T cells from blood, cultured in vitro. Receptors originate from a human donor who had recovered from COVID-19.

By share, this clonotype counts as medium-sized. V and J are TRBV6-2 or TRBV6-3 and TRBJ1-6, with D unclear. Germline V lookup: CDR1 MNHEY, CDR2 SVGEGT. Trimming removed 4 bases from V and 0 bases from J, with 10 bases in between. This CDR3 spans 16 amino acids. As DNA, the CDR3 is TGTGCCAGCAGTTTACAGACCAGCTCCTATAATTCACCCCTCCACTTT. Protein: CASSLQTSSYNSPLHF.

The chain has TRBV7-8 and TRBJ2-5; 7 bases match TRBD2. The germline V gene encodes CDR1 SGHVS and CDR2 FQNEAQ. The CDR3 has 16 amino acids. Losses at the gene ends were 5 bases for V and 9 bases for J; bases not matched to a gene: 18. The CDR3 loop is CASSPKIFGGWMAQYF. The CDR3 DNA follows: TGTGCCAGCAGCCCTAAAATCTTCGGGGGGTGGATGGCCCAGTACTTC.

V gene TRBV10-1 combines with J gene TRBJ1-2, with D unresolved. Germline lookup yields CDR1 WNHNN and CDR2 SYGVQD (reference sequence). CDR3 length: 13 amino acids. The ends were cut back, 9 bases at V and 3 bases at J, with 14 bases in the middle. In nucleotides, the CDR3 is TGCGCCAGAGGTAGGGAATGGCACTATGGCTACACCTTC. It translates to CARGREWHYGYTF.

This clonotype was counted between two and nine times. The V and J genes are TRBV6-1 and TRBJ1-6, with TRBD1 identical over 7 bases. Germline loops: CDR1 MNHNS, CDR2 SASEGT. CDR3 length equals 13 residues. V was clipped by 7 bases and J by 7 bases; unmatched bases: 4. CDR3 nucleotide sequence: TGTGCCAGCATTTCAGGGGGAAATTCACCCCTCCACTTT. It encodes CASISGGNSPLHF.

This chain connects TRBV6-1 to TRBJ1-2, with TRBD1 matching 8 bases. Germline CDR1 and CDR2: MNHNS and SASEGT. V was pared by 5 bases and J by 6 bases, with 11 bases of the junction left unmatched. The CDR3 loop spans 15 amino acids. CDR3 in DNA: TGTGCCAGCAGTCGACAGGGGATAGGGGGAAATGGCTACACCTTC. It translates to CASSRQGIGGNGYTF.

The chain employs TRBV27 and TRBJ1-5; perhaps TRBD1 as D (5 bases). CDR3 size: 15 residues. The germline gives CDR1 MNHEY, CDR2 SMNVEV (reference sequence). V lost 10 bases to trimming and J lost 2 bases, with 18 bases between them. CDR3 sequence: CATSTVRGGNQPQHF. CDR3 coding DNA: TGTGCCACCTCGACAGTCCGTGGAGGCAATCAGCCCCAGCATTTT.

The J gene is TRBJ2-7, the V gene TRBV20-1; 11 nucleotides line up with TRBD2. The V gene's germline CDR1 is DFQATT and CDR2 SNEGSKA (reference sequence). V shed 6 bases, J shed 4 bases, and the junction held 8 bases outside the gene matches. This CDR3 region has 14 residues. CDR3 DNA: TGCAGTGCCCGAAATAGCGGGGGGGTTTACGAGCAGTACTTC. Its protein product is CSARNSGGVYEQYF.

This clonotype occurred a few times. The rearrangement joins TRBV20-1 to TRBJ1-5, with no clear D. V dropped 4 bases and J dropped 4 bases, with 8 bases sitting between them. Germline V CDR1 and CDR2: DFQATT, SNEGSKA (reference sequence). CDR3 size: 12 residues. CDR3 sequence (DNA): TGCAGTGCTATCCCTCAGAATCAGCCCCAGCATTTT. Residues: CSAIPQNQPQHF.

The V gene is TRBV7-8, the J gene TRBJ2-7; 7 positions match TRBD2. The closer fit of TRBJ2-5 to the DNA end suggests the J call may be wrong. The CDR3 extends over 13 amino acids. The germline CDR1 and CDR2 sequences are SGHVS and FQNEAQ. As DNA, the CDR3 is TGTGCCAGCAGCCGGACTAGGGAAGAGACCCAGTACTTC. It specifies CASSRTREETQYF.

The CDR3 DNA is TGTGCCAGCAGCATAAGGCCCGTGGGCGCTGAAGCTTTCTTT. Protein: CASSIRPVGAEAFF. The chain has TRBV7-6 and TRBJ1-1; no clear D. This CDR3 contains 14 residues. Looked up from germline, CDR1 is SGHVS and CDR2 is FNYEAQ. V shed 5 bases and J shed 6 bases, with 16 bases lying between them.

This chain uses TRBV6-1 with TRBJ2-5, with 7 positions matching TRBD1. Germline-derived CDR1 and CDR2 are MNHNS and SASEGT. V was clipped by 7 bases and J by 1 base; unmatched bases: 6. The CDR3 contains 14 residues. The CDR3 DNA sequence: TGTGCCAGCATCCGGGACAGCCCCCAAGAGACCCAGTACTTC. Amino acid sequence: CASIRDSPQETQYF.

The J gene is TRBJ1-1, the V gene TRBV24-1; tentatively, D is TRBD1 (5 bases). V was pared by 9 bases and J by 5 bases, with 15 bases between. This CDR3 region has 13 residues. The germline V gene encodes CDR1 KGHDR and CDR2 SFDVKD. Here the CDR3 reads CATSGQGPTEAFF. The CDR3 DNA reads TGTGCCACCTCTGGGCAGGGCCCTACTGAAGCTTTCTTT.

This sequence joins TRBV6-2 or TRBV6-3 and TRBJ2-1, with D possibly TRBD2 on 5 matching bases. V dropped 6 bases and J dropped 2 bases, with 17 bases sitting between them. CDR1 is MNHEY, CDR2 SVGEGT, per germline. This CDR3 region has 16 residues. CDR3 sequence reads: CASSHQLVGTYNEQFF. For the CDR3, the DNA is TGTGCCAGCAGCCACCAACTAGTGGGAACCTACAATGAGCAGTTCTTC.

The V and J genes are TRBV7-2 and TRBJ1-1, with D possibly matching TRBD1 (5 bases). Germline V gene sequence: CDR1 SGHTA, CDR2 FQGNSA. Trimming removed 1 base at V and 10 bases at J, with 19 bases between. This CDR3 is built from 15 residues. The DNA of the CDR3 is TGTGCCAGCAGCTTAGGGGGCGGGGGGTCGAGGACAGCTTTCTTT. Translating it yields CASSLGGGGSRTAFF.

The rearrangement joins TRBV7-7 to TRBJ2-1, with D unclear. CDR3 length: 15 amino acids. Germline V gene sequence: CDR1 SSHAT, CDR2 FNYEAQ (reference sequence). Trimming took off 1 base at V and 0 bases at J, with 7 bases between the two ends. The CDR3 protein is CASSLGFVSYNEQFF. CDR3 coding DNA: TGTGCCAGCAGCTTAGGTTTCGTCTCCTACAATGAGCAGTTCTTC. Combining the CDR3 with reference TRBV7-7 and TRBJ2-1 gives the whole variable domain GAGVSQSPRYKVTKRGQDVTLRCDPISSHATLYWYQQALGQGPEFLTYFNYEAQPDKSGLPSDRFSAERPEGSISTLTIQRTEQRDSAMYRCASSLGFVSYNEQFFGPGTRLTVL.

V gene TRBV27 combines with J gene TRBJ1-6; D is undetermined. The germline V gene has CDR1 MNHEY and CDR2 SMNVEV (reference sequence). V lost 4 bases to trimming and J lost 10 bases, with 17 bases between them. The CDR3 contains 15 residues. The CDR3 region is CASSSTATPWSPLHF. In DNA, the CDR3 is TGTGCCAGCAGTTCCACCGCGACGCCCTGGTCACCCCTCCACTTT.

A note on this clonotype: An end of the junction differs from the germline gene, which may be a read error. The V call is TRBV20-1, the J call TRBJ2-3; 8 bases fit TRBD2. CDR1 DFQATT and CDR2 SNEGSKA come from the germline V gene (reference sequence). This CDR3 has 14 amino acids. CDR3 nucleotide sequence: TGCAGTCCTAGCCCCGGGGGGGGCCCAGATACGCAGTATTTT. Translated, it gives CSPSPGGGPDTQYF.

The genes are TRBV20-1 and TRBJ1-6; the D gene is possibly TRBD1 (5 bases). The CDR3 runs 14 residues. Trimming removed 2 bases from V and 11 bases from J, with 16 bases in between. CDR1 and CDR2 (germline): DFQATT, SNEGSKA (reference sequence). CDR3 loop: CSARYGPGGTPLHF. The CDR3 coding sequence is TGCAGTGCTAGATACGGGCCTGGGGGGACACCCCTCCACTTT.

This clonotype was observed a handful of times. This chain links TRBV20-1 with TRBJ1-2; weak D call: TRBD1 (5 bases). Germline-derived CDR1 and CDR2 are DFQATT and SNEGSKA (reference sequence). The CDR3 is made up of 13 amino acids. Trimming took off 6 bases at V and 2 bases at J, with 13 bases between the two ends. The CDR3 DNA reads TGCAGTGCCGCTTTGGGGCGGAACTATGGCTACACCTTC. Translation gives CSAALGRNYGYTF.

The genes are TRBV7-9 and TRBJ1-6; 10 bases line up with TRBD1. The germline gives CDR1 SEHNR, CDR2 FQNEAQ (reference sequence). Unmatched junction bases numbered 5, after V lost 5 bases and J lost 10 bases. This CDR3 has 14 residues. CDR3 amino acids: CASSRGQGGSPLHF. The CDR3 DNA reads TGTGCCAGCAGCCGCGGACAGGGGGGATCACCCCTCCACTTT.

The chain has TRBV7-2 and TRBJ2-5; D may be TRBD1 (6 bases). This CDR3 has 16 amino acids. The V gene lost 5 bases and the J gene lost 9 bases, with 25 bases spanning the gap. Germline assignment: CDR1 SGHTA and CDR2 FQGNSA. The CDR3 sequence is CASSPRLQGGGRAQYF. The CDR3 coding sequence is TGTGCCAGCAGCCCCCGCTTACAGGGTGGAGGTAGGGCCCAGTACTTC.

This CDR3 reads CSARGDRDNQPQHF. CDR3 sequence (DNA): TGCAGTGCTAGAGGGGACAGGGATAATCAGCCCCAGCATTTT. The V call is TRBV20-1, the J call TRBJ1-5; 9 positions agree with TRBD1. The junction had 2 bases not matched to a gene; V was cut back by 1 base and J by 4 bases. In germline, CDR1 is DFQATT, CDR2 SNEGSKA (reference sequence). The CDR3 has 14 residues.

The V call is TRBV7-2, the J call TRBJ1-6, with D hard to call. The V end was cut by 2 bases, the J end by 9 bases, with 5 bases between. This CDR3 region has 12 residues. In germline, CDR1 is SGHTA, CDR2 FQGNSA. CDR3 in DNA: TGTGCCAGCAGCTTATACCCTTCACCCCTCCACTTT. Residues: CASSLYPSPLHF.

V and J are TRBV6-5 and TRBJ2-1; 7 nucleotides align to TRBD1. CDR1 is MNHEY, CDR2 SVGAGI, per germline. The CDR3 length is 16 residues. V lost 0 bases, J lost 7 bases, and 9 bases stayed unmatched. The CDR3 DNA reads TGTGCCAGCAGTTACTCGGGACAGACCCATCGGAATGAGCAGTTCTTC. It is translated as CASSYSGQTHRNEQFF.

The chain combines TRBV27 with TRBJ1-2; D call uncertain. The CDR3 runs to 14 residues. V lost 6 bases, J lost 3 bases, and 14 bases lay in between. From germline, CDR1 is MNHEY and CDR2 SMNVEV (reference sequence). CDR3 nucleotides: TGTGCCAGCAGACCGCATTTGGGAGACTATGGCTACACCTTC. Its protein is CASRPHLGDYGYTF.

This clonotype was seen only a few times. V usage is TRBV20-1 and J usage is TRBJ2-5; D is ambiguous. CDR1 and CDR2 (germline): DFQATT, SNEGSKA (reference sequence). The CDR3 is 13 amino acids. The germline V and J ends were trimmed by 6 bases and 4 bases, with 15 bases remaining between them. CDR3 in DNA: TGCAGTGCCCCCTTGAGGAGTCGAGAGACCCAGTACTTC. Protein: CSAPLRSRETQYF.

The chain recombines TRBV6-1 with TRBJ2-3; D is unresolved. The V gene's germline CDR1 is MNHNS and CDR2 SASEGT. CDR3 length: 10 amino acids. V lost 6 bases and J 6 bases, leaving 4 bases between the germline ends. The CDR3, as DNA: TGTGCCAGCAGGGGGGATACGCAGTATTTT. Encoded protein: CASRGDTQYF.